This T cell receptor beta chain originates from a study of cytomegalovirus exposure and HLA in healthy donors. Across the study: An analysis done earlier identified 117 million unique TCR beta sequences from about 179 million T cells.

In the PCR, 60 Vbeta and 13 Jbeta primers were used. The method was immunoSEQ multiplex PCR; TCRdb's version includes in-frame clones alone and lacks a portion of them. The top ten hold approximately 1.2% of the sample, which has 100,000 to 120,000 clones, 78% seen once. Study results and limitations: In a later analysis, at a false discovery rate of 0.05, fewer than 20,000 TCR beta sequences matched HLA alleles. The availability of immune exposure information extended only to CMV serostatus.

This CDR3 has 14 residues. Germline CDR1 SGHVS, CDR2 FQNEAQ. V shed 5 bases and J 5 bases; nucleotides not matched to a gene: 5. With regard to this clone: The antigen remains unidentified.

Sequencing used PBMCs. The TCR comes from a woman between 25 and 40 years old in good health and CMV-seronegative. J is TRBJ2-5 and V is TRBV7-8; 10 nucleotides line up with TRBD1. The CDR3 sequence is CASSPGQGDETQYF. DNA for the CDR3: TGTGCCAGCAGCCCCGGACAGGGGGACGAGACCCAGTACTTC.